The 22 T cell receptor beta chains below come from one sample, sequenced in a study of blood T cell dynamics during melanoma immunotherapy. Sample time point: pre-treatment baseline. Using immunoSEQ multiplex PCR, the repertoire was profiled, and TCRdb retains in-frame clones only, with some absent. The table has roughly 22,000 clones, approximately 88% seen once. Sample: blood, taken from a patient treated with checkpoint blockade. The receptor source for this set is a human donor with melanoma.

The chain is built from TRBV19 and TRBJ2-2; 7 nucleotides line up with TRBD1. The CDR3 loop spans 14 amino acids. Germline values: CDR1 LNHDA, CDR2 SQIVND (reference sequence). The trim removed 6 bases at V and 3 bases at J, leaving 4 bases unmatched. This CDR3 is CASSGDRDTGELFF. CDR3 in DNA: TGTGCCAGTAGCGGGGACAGAGACACCGGGGAGCTGTTTTTT.

The chain recombines TRBV6-6 with TRBJ2-7; 12 positions agree with TRBD2. The germline V gene has CDR1 MNHNY and CDR2 SVGAGI (reference sequence). The CDR3 has 15 amino acids. V shed 6 bases and J 5 bases; nucleotides not matched to a gene: 8. Written as DNA, the CDR3 is TGTGCCAGCAGACTGACTAGCGGGGGCAGCGACGAGCAGTACTTC. The encoded protein is CASRLTSGGSDEQYF.

The CDR3 loop reads CASSPLGDPLGATQFF. The CDR3 DNA reads TGTGCCAGCAGCCCTCTAGGGGATCCGCTCGGGGCGACGCAGTTCTTC. J is TRBJ2-1 and V is TRBV7-9; D possibly matches TRBD1 or TRBD2 (5 bases each). V shed 5 bases and J shed 12 bases, with 26 bases lying between them. The CDR3 contains 16 residues. CDR1 SEHNR and CDR2 FQNEAQ come from the germline V gene (reference sequence).

The chain couples TRBV6-6 to TRBJ1-2, with D possibly TRBD1 on 5 matching bases. The CDR3 totals 16 residues. V dropped 6 bases and J dropped 1 base, with 18 bases sitting between them. Germline V CDR1 and CDR2: MNHNY, SVGAGI (reference sequence). The CDR3 DNA follows: TGTGCCAGCAGCTCAGGCAGGGCGGCCCTTAACTATGGCTACACCTTC. Residues: CASSSGRAALNYGYTF.

This sequence joins TRBV10-2 and TRBJ2-1; no reliable D call. CDR3 length: 10 amino acids. In germline, CDR1 is WSHSY, CDR2 SAAADI. Trimming pared 10 bases from V and 8 bases from J, leaving 9 bases between. The CDR3, as DNA: TGCGCCACCTTTTTGGATGAGCAGTTCTTC. It yields the protein CATFLDEQFF.

V usage is TRBV2 and J usage is TRBJ2-1; 15 bases are a match to TRBD2. Germline V gene data show CDR1 as SNHLY and CDR2 as FYNNEI. The CDR3 has 16 amino acids. After removal of 4 bases from V and 3 bases from J, the junction contained 1 base not matched to a gene. For the CDR3, the DNA is TGTGCCAGCAGTGGGGGACTAGCGGGAGGCTACAATGAGCAGTTCTTC. Its translation is CASSGGLAGGYNEQFF. Supplemented by reference TRBV2 and TRBJ2-1, the full variable domain reads EPEVTQTPSHQVTQMGQEVILRCVPISNHLYFYWYRQILGQKVEFLVSFYNNEISEKSEIFDDQFSVERPDGSNFTLKIRSTKLEDSAMYFCASSGGLAGGYNEQFFGPGTRLTVL.

This clone was found once. The J gene is TRBJ2-1, the V gene TRBV27; tentatively, D is TRBD2 (5 bases). The CDR3 has 14 residues. Germline CDR1 is MNHEY and CDR2 is SMNVEV (reference sequence). Deletions cut 8 bases from V and 0 bases from J, with 11 bases between. CDR3 protein: CASGIAPSYNEQFF. Here the CDR3 DNA reads TGTGCCAGCGGTATAGCGCCCTCCTACAATGAGCAGTTCTTC.

The chain carries TRBV7-3 and TRBJ2-5; possible D gene TRBD2, 6 bases. Germline V gene data show CDR1 as SGHTA and CDR2 as FQGTGA. V lost 5 bases and J lost 7, with 14 bases in between. The CDR3 is 13 amino acids. The CDR3 nucleotides read TGTGCCAGCAGCCCAAGGACTACGGGGACCCAGTACTTC. It encodes CASSPRTTGTQYF.

The J gene is TRBJ1-5, the V gene TRBV5-6; D is unresolved. V was clipped by 2 bases and J by 7 bases, with 13 bases between them. The CDR3 extends over 14 amino acids. Germline V CDR1 and CDR2: SGHDT, YYEEEE. CDR3 nucleotide sequence: TGTGCCAGCAGCTTCCTCGAGGGTGGGCAGCCCCAGCATTTT. Protein: CASSFLEGGQPQHF. Drawing the rest from reference TRBV5-6 and TRBJ1-5, the complete variable domain is DAGVTQSPTHLIKTRGQQVTLRCSPKSGHDTVSWYQQALGQGPQFIFQYYEEEERQRGNFPDRFSGHQFPNYSSELNVNALLLGDSALYLCASSFLEGGQPQHFGDGTRLSIL.

The V gene is TRBV13, the J gene TRBJ2-7; 12 bases fit TRBD2. The CDR3 runs to 17 residues. Germline V lookup: CDR1 PRHDT, CDR2 FYEKMQ (reference sequence). After removal of 4 bases from V and 2 bases from J, the junction contained 9 bases not matched to a gene. For the CDR3, the DNA is TGTGCCAGCAGCTCCCTTGGGACTAGCGGGTTGGCCTACGAGCAGTACTTC. This codes for CASSSLGTSGLAYEQYF.

This chain connects TRBV28 to TRBJ2-7; 10 bases match TRBD2. Germline-derived CDR1 and CDR2 are MDHEN and SYDVKM. This CDR3 has 16 amino acids. V lost 0 bases, J lost 4 bases, and 6 bases stayed unmatched. CDR3: CASSLWASGRGYEQYF. The CDR3 bases are TGTGCCAGCAGTTTATGGGCTAGCGGGAGAGGTTACGAGCAGTACTTC.

The table lists this clone with a few counts. This chain links TRBV5-1 with TRBJ1-5; D is unclear. The CDR3 consists of 16 residues. Germline V gene data show CDR1 as SGHRS and CDR2 as YFSETQ. Between the trimmed V and J ends, which lost 1 base and 6 bases, there was a span of 17 bases. CDR3 sequence (DNA): TGCGCCAGCAGCTTGATTGGGCAGGTACTCCGTCAGCCCCAGCATTTT. Its translation is CASSLIGQVLRQPQHF.

Here the CDR3 DNA reads TGTGCCAGCAGTGTCGAGCAGGGGACTGAAGCTTTCTTT. Translating it yields CASSVEQGTEAFF. The genes are TRBV2 and TRBJ1-1; tentatively, D is TRBD1 (6 bases). Germline loops: CDR1 SNHLY, CDR2 FYNNEI. V was cut by 4 bases and J by 5 bases, with 11 bases left in between. The CDR3 runs to 13 residues.

This chain connects TRBV9 to TRBJ2-7; the D is unclear. CDR3 size: 14 residues. Trimming removed 0 bases at V and 0 bases at J, with 7 bases between. Germline V gene data show CDR1 as SGDLS and CDR2 as YYNGEE. In DNA form, the CDR3 reads TGTGCCAGCAGCGTAGAGGTCAGCTCCTACGAGCAGTACTTC. Protein: CASSVEVSSYEQYF.

With regard to this clone: At one end the junction does not follow the germline gene, possibly because of a read error. The genes are TRBV7-7 and TRBJ2-5, with 8 bases identical to TRBD2. Looked up from germline, CDR1 is SSHAT and CDR2 is FNYEAQ (reference sequence). There are 13 residues in the CDR3. The CDR3 sequence: CASSPGLGETQYF. Written as DNA, the CDR3 is TGTGCTAGCAGCCCGGGACTAGGAGAGACCCAGTACTTC.

V usage is TRBV6-1 and J usage is TRBJ2-5; 9 bases line up with TRBD2. This CDR3 spans 16 amino acids. Per the germline V gene, CDR1 is MNHNS and CDR2 is SASEGT. V lost 4 bases and J lost 2; bases outside the gene matches: 8. The CDR3 DNA sequence: TGTGCCAGCAGTGGGCGGCTAGCGGGATTTCAAGAGACCCAGTACTTC. This codes for CASSGRLAGFQETQYF.

This clone was seen once. V usage is TRBV19 and J usage is TRBJ2-1; TRBD1 matches 8 bases. Germline trimming cut 3 bases from V and 10 bases from J; bases unmatched to any gene: 5. Germline CDR1 LNHDA, CDR2 SQIVND (reference sequence). The CDR3 has 13 residues. CDR3 nucleotides: TGTGCCAGTAGTATTTCAGGGGGCGGGGAGCAGTTCTTC. It is translated as CASSISGGGEQFF.

The chain carries TRBV5-1 and TRBJ1-1; possibly TRBD1 for D (6 bases). The CDR3 loop spans 15 amino acids. From germline, CDR1 is SGHRS and CDR2 YFSETQ. With 4 bases removed from V and 2 bases from J, the gap between germline ends came to 15 bases. CDR3 protein: CASSQPSGANTEAFF. The CDR3 nucleotides are TGCGCCAGCAGCCAACCATCAGGGGCTAACACTGAAGCTTTCTTT.

The sample holds a few counts of this clone. V is TRBV9 and J is TRBJ1-5, with TRBD1 matching over 9 bases. The J segment lost 6 bases and the V segment lost 2 bases, leaving 6 bases of the junction unmatched. The CDR3 sequence is 15 residues long. In germline, CDR1 is SGDLS, CDR2 YYNGEE. This CDR3 is CASSVGTGKGQPQHF. The CDR3 coding sequence is TGTGCCAGCAGCGTCGGGACAGGGAAAGGTCAGCCCCAGCATTTT.

This chain links TRBV19 with TRBJ2-2; 8 positions match TRBD1. V was pared by 3 bases and J by 5 bases, with 8 bases of the junction left unmatched. CDR1 and CDR2 (germline): LNHDA, SQIVND (reference sequence). The CDR3 loop spans 16 amino acids. The CDR3 sequence: CASSIGPGGETGELFF. CDR3 DNA sequence: TGTGCCAGTAGTATTGGCCCAGGGGGCGAAACCGGGGAGCTGTTTTTT.

The chain joins TRBV28 to TRBJ2-6, with D possibly matching TRBD1 (5 bases). CDR1 and CDR2 from the germline V gene are MDHEN and SYDVKM. CDR3 length: 15 amino acids. The ends were cut back, 3 bases at V and 1 base at J, with 7 bases in the middle. CDR3 sequence (DNA): TGTGCCAGCAGTTTTACAGGTTCTGGGGCCAACGTCCTGACTTTC. It encodes CASSFTGSGANVLTF.

This rearrangement joins TRBV2 to TRBJ2-3, with no clear D. This CDR3 comprises 14 residues. V lost 6 bases to trimming and J lost 6 bases, with 16 bases between them. Germline-derived CDR1 and CDR2 are SNHLY and FYNNEI. The CDR3: CASRAPTGLDTQYF. In DNA, the CDR3 is TGTGCCAGCAGAGCCCCAACGGGCCTTGATACGCAGTATTTT.